This TCR beta chain emerged from a study of blood T cells in healthy people across ages. Study summary: Template switching picked up about one barcoded beta molecule for each two T cells.

This clonotype was observed a handful of times. Sample-barcoded 5' priming and a J-beta primer mix drove a second PCR of roughly 7 to 11 cycles. Via MiXCR, TCRdb re-called the 5' RACE reads, giving one row per CDR3 protein. The table shows about 1.6 million distinct CDR3 sequences, with roughly 32% occurring only once. Germline V lookup: CDR1 MGHRA, CDR2 YSYEKL. The V end was cut by 0 bases, the J end by 4 bases, with 12 bases between. This CDR3 is 15 amino acids long. Sequencing was done on a sample of blood. The chain uses TRBV4-1 and TRBJ1-2; D might be TRBD1 (6 bases). The sequence was collected from a woman under 40 in good health. The CDR3 bases are TGCGCCAGCAGCCAAGATAAGGGGGTGGGCTATGGCTACACCTTC. Protein product: CASSQDKGVGYGYTF.